This paragraph covers one T cell receptor (beta chain) sequence. The CDR3 loop spans 13 amino acids. V was clipped by 0 bases and J by 4 bases, with 7 bases between them. The germline CDR1 and CDR2 sequences are MNHEY and SVGAGI. Only in-frame clones appear in the TCRdb table, and some are missing; sequencing was by immunoSEQ multiplex PCR. This sample has about 160,000 clones, with approximately 90% found just once. The source of the sample is a study of blood T cell repertoires in COVID-19. The clonotype was recovered from a woman in her thirties or forties who had been exposed to COVID-19. The sample taken for sequencing was PBMCs or T cells enriched from blood (not recorded which). The chain links TRBV6-5 to TRBJ2-7, with D possibly matching TRBD1 (5 bases). The CDR3 coding sequence is TGTGCCAGCAGTTACTCCCAGGGATACGAGCAGTACTTC. It codes for CASSYSQGYEQYF.